The clone carrying this T cell receptor beta chain was detected ten times or more. Its antigen is not known. All patients were untreated before thyroid surgery. The data derive from a study of metastatic and nonmetastatic thyroid tumors. Study context: Across peripheral blood and tumor or nodule tissue samples taken from malignant and benign thyroid patients, the repertoires were compared with one another.

Findings of the study overall: Reportedly, malignant thyroid tumors had significantly higher TCR beta diversity than benign nodules, in blood and tumor.

Original processing notes: Clinicopathological groups differed in CDR3, with these differences serving to build a distant-metastasis classifier for papillary thyroid cancer. TCRdb reanalyzed the PCR reads via MiXCR. What appears here as the V and J calls and clone size reflects TCRdb's work, not the paper's. The data contain roughly 40,000 clones, approximately 16% of them singletons. V dropped 2 bases and J dropped 6 bases, with 12 bases sitting between them. From germline, CDR1 is SEHNR and CDR2 FQNEAQ (reference sequence). This CDR3 contains 14 residues. The sample consisted of tumor tissue. The V gene is TRBV7-9, the J gene TRBJ2-3; a possible D gene is TRBD1 (6 bases). This TCR derives from a female donor with papillary thyroid cancer or a benign thyroid nodule (not recorded which). Some clones in this sample may be carry-over from other donors' samples. CDR3 DNA: TGTGCCAGCAGCTTAAGGCAGGGGATGGATACGCAGTATTTT. Translated, it gives CASSLRQGMDTQYF.